Listed below are T cell receptor beta chains from one sample, sequenced in a study of blood T cells in healthy people across ages. TCRdb ran MiXCR on the 5' RACE reads and lists one entry per CDR3 protein. The data show about 1.5 million distinct CDR3 sequences, 40% to 45% seen once. Sequencing was done on a sample of blood. All receptors come from a young woman in good health. The CDR3 runs from the conserved cysteine through the conserved F or W. Fields, in order: J gene, D gene, V gene, clone size, CDR3 DNA, CDR3 protein. A D gene is named only where the DNA matches it firmly. Some rows have no size entry. The others give once, few or many, or a class for an expanded clone.

J gene: TRBJ2-3; D gene: NA; V gene: TRBV4-1; clone size: few; CDR3 DNA: TGCGCCAGCAGCCAAGATTACAGCGAGCAGTATTTT; CDR3 protein: CASSQDYSEQYF
J gene: TRBJ1-4; D gene: NA; V gene: TRBV27; clone size: NA; CDR3 DNA: TGTGCCAGCAGCCGACTCAGGGGCCCGTCAACTAATGAAAAACTGTTTTTT; CDR3 protein: CASSRLRGPSTNEKLFF
J gene: TRBJ1-5; D gene: NA; V gene: TRBV20-1; clone size: few; CDR3 DNA: TGCAGTGCTAGAGATGTGACCAATCAGCCCCAGCATTTT; CDR3 protein: CSARDVTNQPQHF
J gene: TRBJ2-7; D gene: TRBD1; V gene: TRBV6-2/TRBV6-3; clone size: NA; CDR3 DNA: TGTGCCCCGGACAGGTCCTACGAGCAGTACTTC; CDR3 protein: CAPDRSYEQYF
J gene: TRBJ1-1; D gene: NA; V gene: TRBV12-5; clone size: few; CDR3 DNA: TGTGCTAGTGGTTCTCAAAACACTGAAGCTTTCTTT; CDR3 protein: CASGSQNTEAFF
J gene: TRBJ2-5; D gene: NA; V gene: TRBV6-1; clone size: few; CDR3 DNA: TGTGCCAGCAGGGACCTGAGGGTAGGGGAGACCCAGTACTTC; CDR3 protein: CASRDLRVGETQYF
J gene: TRBJ2-7; D gene: NA; V gene: TRBV10-3; clone size: few; CDR3 DNA: TGTGCCATCAGTGAGCGCGGCAGTTTTACCTACGAGCAGTACTTC; CDR3 protein: CAISERGSFTYEQYF
J gene: TRBJ2-7; D gene: NA; V gene: TRBV6-5; clone size: NA; CDR3 DNA: TGTGCCAGCAGTTACTCGGACCCCCACAGGGACGAGCAGTACTTC; CDR3 protein: CASSYSDPHRDEQYF
J gene: TRBJ1-5; D gene: TRBD1; V gene: TRBV20-1; clone size: NA; CDR3 DNA: TGCAGTGCTAGATCCAGCAGGGGGCATAGCAATCAGCCCCAGCATTTT; CDR3 protein: CSARSSRGHSNQPQHF
J gene: TRBJ2-6; D gene: NA; V gene: TRBV6-2/TRBV6-3; clone size: few; CDR3 DNA: TGTGCCAGCAGCCCAACAGACTCTGGGGCCAACGTCCTGACTTTC; CDR3 protein: CASSPTDSGANVLTF
J gene: TRBJ2-1; D gene: NA; V gene: TRBV20-1; clone size: NA; CDR3 DNA: TGCAGTGGGGGAGAGGGGGCCTACAATGAGCAGTTCTTC; CDR3 protein: CSGGEGAYNEQFF
J gene: TRBJ2-1; D gene: NA; V gene: TRBV2; clone size: NA; CDR3 DNA: TGTGCCAGCAGTCCCAGGTTGAGGGACAATGAGCAGTTCTTC; CDR3 protein: CASSPRLRDNEQFF
J gene: TRBJ2-7; D gene: TRBD1; V gene: TRBV29-1; clone size: NA; CDR3 DNA: TGCAGCGTTGCCCTTGGGTATCGTTCGGGGACAGGGAGCGCCTACGAGCAGTACTTC; CDR3 protein: CSVALGYRSGTGSAYEQYF
J gene: TRBJ1-5; D gene: NA; V gene: TRBV7-2; clone size: NA; CDR3 DNA: TGTGCCAGCAGCGCTCGGACCACTGGGCCCCAGCATTTT; CDR3 protein: CASSARTTGPQHF
J gene: TRBJ1-2; D gene: NA; V gene: TRBV28; clone size: NA; CDR3 DNA: TGTGCCAGCAGCATCTTCCAGGGCCATAACTATGGCTACACCTTC; CDR3 protein: CASSIFQGHNYGYTF
J gene: TRBJ1-2; D gene: TRBD1; V gene: TRBV7-3; clone size: NA; CDR3 DNA: TGTGCCAGCAGCGGGACAGGGGGGAATACCTATGGCTACACCTTC; CDR3 protein: CASSGTGGNTYGYTF
J gene: TRBJ1-2; D gene: NA; V gene: TRBV27; clone size: NA; CDR3 DNA: TGTGCCAGCAGTCACACGGTTGCTTATGGCTACACCTTC; CDR3 protein: CASSHTVAYGYTF
J gene: TRBJ2-3; D gene: TRBD2; V gene: TRBV7-2; clone size: NA; CDR3 DNA: TGTGCCAGCAGCTTAGCGAGGGCTAGCGGGATGGTAGATACGCAGTATTTT; CDR3 protein: CASSLARASGMVDTQYF
J gene: TRBJ2-1; D gene: NA; V gene: TRBV7-9; clone size: few; CDR3 DNA: TGTGCCAGCGACCCAGGGTACAATGAGCAGTTCTTC; CDR3 protein: CASDPGYNEQFF
J gene: TRBJ1-4; D gene: NA; V gene: TRBV7-9; clone size: NA; CDR3 DNA: TGTGCCAGCAGCTTGGACAATGAAAAACTGTTTTTT; CDR3 protein: CASSLDNEKLFF
J gene: TRBJ2-1; D gene: TRBD2; V gene: TRBV7-2; clone size: NA; CDR3 DNA: TGTGCCAGCAGCCCGCTCTTGCTGGCGGGGGGGCACTACAATGAGCAGTTCTTC; CDR3 protein: CASSPLLLAGGHYNEQFF
J gene: TRBJ2-7; D gene: NA; V gene: TRBV25-1; clone size: few; CDR3 DNA: TGTGCCAGCAGTGGACTCAGGGAGCAGTACTTC; CDR3 protein: CASSGLREQYF
J gene: TRBJ1-3; D gene: NA; V gene: TRBV30; clone size: few; CDR3 DNA: TGTGCCTGGATGCCTGGGGTAACGGGAAACACCATATATTTT; CDR3 protein: CAWMPGVTGNTIYF
J gene: TRBJ1-5; D gene: NA; V gene: TRBV6-1; clone size: few; CDR3 DNA: TGTGCCAGCAGTGAAGTGAATCGGCGGCTCAATCAGCCCCAGCATTTT; CDR3 protein: CASSEVNRRLNQPQHF
J gene: TRBJ2-3; D gene: NA; V gene: TRBV5-1; clone size: NA; CDR3 DNA: TGCGCCAGCAGCTTCGGGATCAGCGTAGATACGCAGTATTTT; CDR3 protein: CASSFGISVDTQYF
J gene: TRBJ1-4; D gene: TRBD1; V gene: TRBV5-1; clone size: few; CDR3 DNA: TGCGCCAGCAGCAATGACAGGGGGCGTGAAAAACTGTTTTTT; CDR3 protein: CASSNDRGREKLFF
J gene: TRBJ2-7; D gene: NA; V gene: TRBV4-3; clone size: many; CDR3 DNA: TGCGCCAGCAGCCAAGATCGAGGGGGGTTCTCCTACGAGCAGTACTTC; CDR3 protein: CASSQDRGGFSYEQYF
J gene: TRBJ2-5; D gene: NA; V gene: TRBV9; clone size: NA; CDR3 DNA: TGTGCCAGCAGCGTAGGGACAGCAAGGGAGACCCAGTACTTC; CDR3 protein: CASSVGTARETQYF
J gene: TRBJ2-3; D gene: TRBD1; V gene: TRBV29-1; clone size: NA; CDR3 DNA: TGCAGCGTTGGACAGGGAAGAGGTGATACGCAGTATTTT; CDR3 protein: CSVGQGRGDTQYF
J gene: TRBJ1-1; D gene: NA; V gene: TRBV4-1; clone size: NA; CDR3 DNA: TGCGCCAGCAGCCAATTTGGTTCGGGGTTCGTTACGAACACTGAAGCTTTCTTT; CDR3 protein: CASSQFGSGFVTNTEAFF
J gene: TRBJ2-5; D gene: TRBD1; V gene: TRBV19; clone size: NA; CDR3 DNA: TGTGCCAGTAGCCCTTACAGGGGGTCGACCTACAATGAGCAGTACTTC; CDR3 protein: CASSPYRGSTYNEQYF
J gene: TRBJ2-1; D gene: NA; V gene: TRBV4-1; clone size: few; CDR3 DNA: TGCGCCAGCAGCCAAGAGGCGCCCGGTGAGCAGTTCTTC; CDR3 protein: CASSQEAPGEQFF
J gene: TRBJ2-1; D gene: NA; V gene: TRBV7-2; clone size: NA; CDR3 DNA: TGTGCCAGCAGCGGCTTCCATGAGCAGTTCTTC; CDR3 protein: CASSGFHEQFF
J gene: TRBJ2-7; D gene: NA; V gene: TRBV6-5; clone size: NA; CDR3 DNA: TGTGCCAGCAGTGATTACCAGGGCCCCTACGAGCAGTACTTC; CDR3 protein: CASSDYQGPYEQYF
J gene: TRBJ2-1; D gene: NA; V gene: TRBV7-9; clone size: NA; CDR3 DNA: TGTGCCAGCACTGGGGTAATTGCCAATGAGCAGTTCTTC; CDR3 protein: CASTGVIANEQFF
J gene: TRBJ2-5; D gene: NA; V gene: TRBV20-1; clone size: NA; CDR3 DNA: TGCAGTGCTGCCGACCGGGCCCAGGGGTACTTC; CDR3 protein: CSAADRAQGYF
J gene: TRBJ2-5; D gene: TRBD2; V gene: TRBV20-1; clone size: NA; CDR3 DNA: TGCAGTGCTCGTAGCGGGAGGACCCTGATGAATGAGCAGTACTTC; CDR3 protein: CSARSGRTLMNEQYF
J gene: TRBJ2-1; D gene: TRBD2; V gene: TRBV20-1; clone size: few; CDR3 DNA: TGCAGTGCTAGCACCCAGCGGGAGGCCAATGAGCAGTTCTTC; CDR3 protein: CSASTQREANEQFF
J gene: TRBJ2-3; D gene: NA; V gene: TRBV3-1; clone size: NA; CDR3 DNA: TGTGCCAGCAGCTTACGGACTTTTAACGGGGATACGCAGTATTTT; CDR3 protein: CASSLRTFNGDTQYF
J gene: TRBJ2-3; D gene: TRBD2; V gene: TRBV7-9; clone size: few; CDR3 DNA: TGTGCCAGCAGTCCTCGAGCGGGGATTTCCACAGATACGCAGTATTTT; CDR3 protein: CASSPRAGISTDTQYF
J gene: TRBJ1-4; D gene: TRBD1; V gene: TRBV5-1; clone size: NA; CDR3 DNA: TGCGCCAGCAGCTCGCAGGGGGTTCAGGAAAAACTGTTTTTT; CDR3 protein: CASSSQGVQEKLFF
J gene: TRBJ2-1; D gene: NA; V gene: TRBV7-2; clone size: NA; CDR3 DNA: TGTGCCAGCAGCCGACTAAGCTCCTACAATGAGCAGTTCTTC; CDR3 protein: CASSRLSSYNEQFF
J gene: TRBJ2-7; D gene: NA; V gene: TRBV6-2/TRBV6-3; clone size: many; CDR3 DNA: TGTGCCAGCAGTTACAGGTTCTACGAGCAGTACTTC; CDR3 protein: CASSYRFYEQYF
J gene: TRBJ2-2; D gene: NA; V gene: TRBV4-1; clone size: NA; CDR3 DNA: TGCGCCAGCAGCCAGGGATTCGGGGAGCTGTTTTTT; CDR3 protein: CASSQGFGELFF
J gene: TRBJ1-2; D gene: TRBD1; V gene: TRBV11-2; clone size: NA; CDR3 DNA: TGTGCCAGCAGCTTGACCGCAAGGGACAGGGTCACTGGCTACACCTTC; CDR3 protein: CASSLTARDRVTGYTF